Shown below are 9 T cell receptor beta chains from a single sample sequenced in a study of regulatory T cells in long-lasting Graves disease. Time point reported: newly diagnosed GD, antithyroid drugs for less than 3 months. TCR sequences were obtained from RNA taken from PBMCs. Through Arm-PCR of CDR3 regions and iRepertoire HTBI primers, TCR beta libraries were built. TCRdb reprocessed the multiplex PCR reads via MiXCR and lists one record per CDR3 protein. The sample comprises 500,000 or so distinct CDR3 sequences, about 16% of which are singletons, and roughly 25% rests with the top ten. A further study also used this sample, focusing on T cells in Graves' hyperthyroidism and ophthalmopathy.

Sequencing used peripheral blood mononuclear cells (PBMCs), obtained at new diagnosis, from a patient treated with antithyroid drugs. These receptor sequences come from a woman aged 35-65 years with Graves disease.

This clonotype was detected many times. The chain has TRBV12-3 or TRBV12-4 and TRBJ1-5; D gene uncertain. The V gene lost 3 bases and the J gene lost 0 bases, with 12 bases spanning the gap. There are 16 residues in the CDR3. The CDR3 sequence: CASSFRQSYSNQPQHF. The CDR3 DNA follows: TGTGCCAGCAGTTTTAGGCAGAGCTATAGCAATCAGCCCCAGCATTTT.

This clonotype has only a few counts. The V and J genes are TRBV19 and TRBJ2-1; D call uncertain. The germline V gene has CDR1 LNHDA and CDR2 SQIVND (reference sequence). V lost 5 bases, J lost 0 bases, and 11 bases lay in between. The CDR3 length is 15 residues. The CDR3 protein is CASSQAESSYNEQFF. In nucleotides, the CDR3 is TGTGCCAGTAGTCAGGCGGAGAGCTCCTACAATGAGCAGTTCTTC.

This clonotype has just a few counts. The CDR3 DNA is TGCAGTGCTAGACTGACAGGGGGAAACACCATATATTTT. It yields the protein CSARLTGGNTIYF. The chain is built from TRBV20-1 and TRBJ1-3; 7 nucleotides match TRBD1. The CDR3 covers 13 residues. V lost 2 bases and J lost 4; bases outside the gene matches: 2. Germline V lookup: CDR1 DFQATT, CDR2 SNEGSKA (reference sequence).

This clonotype has a single count. The chain carries TRBV7-2 and TRBJ2-5; the D gene is possibly TRBD1 (6 bases). This CDR3 has 17 amino acids. Germline values: CDR1 SGHTA, CDR2 FQGNSA. Trimming took 3 bases from V and 3 from J, leaving 20 bases between them. CDR3 loop: CASSLEHGGQGKETQYF. CDR3 coding DNA: TGTGCCAGCAGCTTGGAACACGGAGGCCAGGGGAAAGAGACCCAGTACTTC.

The chain is built from TRBV7-3 and TRBJ2-7; 7 nucleotides match TRBD2. Germline V gives CDR1 SGHTA, CDR2 FQGTGA. CDR3 length: 17 residues. V lost 5 bases to trimming and J lost 0 bases; unmatched junction nucleotides: 13. In DNA form, the CDR3 reads TGTGCCAGCAGCCCCCACCCCCGGGGCGGGGGCTCCTACGAGCAGTACTTC. Its translation: CASSPHPRGGGSYEQYF.

This clonotype appeared many times. A read error may produce the germline difference seen at one junction end. The chain employs TRBV5-1 and TRBJ1-1; perhaps TRBD1 as D (5 bases). This CDR3 has 12 amino acids. The germline V gene encodes CDR1 SGHRS and CDR2 YFSETQ. The CDR3 nucleotides read TGTGCCAGCAGTTCGGGACGGACTGAAGCTTTCTTT. It translates to CASSSGRTEAFF.

The chain has TRBV13 and TRBJ2-1; D remains unclear. Trimming cost V 0 bases and J 0 bases, with 9 bases left between them. Per the germline V gene, CDR1 is PRHDT and CDR2 is FYEKMQ (reference sequence). The CDR3 totals 16 residues. The CDR3 loop is CASSLGSRSSYNEQFF. DNA of the CDR3: TGTGCCAGCAGCTTAGGCTCCCGAAGCTCCTACAATGAGCAGTTCTTC.

The chain carries TRBV3-1 and TRBJ1-3; possible D gene TRBD1, 5 bases. The V end lost 1 base, the J end lost 0 bases, and 7 bases lay between the germline ends. Germline loops: CDR1 LGHDT, CDR2 YNNKEL (reference sequence). The CDR3 spans 15 residues. CDR3 loop: CASSQGQFSGNTIYF. The CDR3 DNA follows: TGTGCCAGCAGCCAAGGACAGTTCTCTGGAAACACCATATATTTT.

This clonotype was picked up many times. This chain uses TRBV10-1 with TRBJ2-1; D possibly corresponds to TRBD1 (5 bases). The germline V gene encodes CDR1 WNHNN and CDR2 SYGVQD (reference sequence). This CDR3 has 13 residues. V was cut by 4 bases and J by 4 bases, with 8 bases left in between. In DNA, the CDR3 is TGCGCCAGCAGTGCAACAGGTTACAATGAGCAGTTCTTC. It encodes CASSATGYNEQFF.